These T cell receptor beta chains were read from a single sample in a study of blood T cell repertoires in COVID-19. Profiling relied on immunoSEQ multiplex PCR, and the TCRdb table lists in-frame clones only, not all of them. Of just over 90,000 clones in the sample, 70% to 80% were seen once. Sequenced: peripheral blood. The origin of the receptors is a human donor in a cohort sampled during active COVID-19. Both conserved end residues are part of each CDR3. Each record gives: CDR3 length, V gene, J gene, D gene, clone size, CDR3 DNA, CDR3 protein. D genes are given only for firm matches. Clone size, where shown, is once, few, many, or a class for clones that have expanded.

15,TRBV7-8,TRBJ1-6,NA,NA,TGTGCCAGCAGCCCGTCCTGGCTTTATAATTCACCCCTCCACTTT,CASSPSWLYNSPLHF
15,TRBV19,TRBJ2-5,TRBD2,once,TGTGCCAGTAGTGCCCGGACTAGCGCCCAAGAGACCCAGTACTTC,CASSARTSAQETQYF
13,TRBV14,TRBJ1-2,TRBD1,NA,TGTGCCAGCAGCAACAGGGGGTGGGAAGGCTACACCTTC,CASSNRGWEGYTF
14,TRBV18,TRBJ2-7,NA,NA,TGTGCCAGCTCACCGAATGCTGCTATCTACGAGCAGTACTTC,CASSPNAAIYEQYF
17,TRBV4-1,TRBJ1-6,NA,few,TGCGCCAGCAGCCCCACGCAGGACTTCTCCTATAATTCACCCCTCCACTTT,CASSPTQDFSYNSPLHF
16,TRBV28,TRBJ2-3,TRBD2,NA,TGTGCCAGCAGCGCCCCGGGACTAGCGATTACAGATACGCAGTATTTT,CASSAPGLAITDTQYF
11,TRBV3-1/TRBV3-2,TRBJ2-6,NA,NA,TGTGCCGCCCGGGGGGCCAACGTCCTGACTTTC,CAARGANVLTF
15,TRBV28,TRBJ2-1,TRBD1,NA,TGTGCCAGCAGTTTGGACAGGGACGCCTACAATGAGCAGTTCTTC,CASSLDRDAYNEQFF
15,TRBV7-7,TRBJ2-3,NA,NA,TGTGCCAGCAGCTTAACGGTCGGGGGCACAGATACGCAGTATTTT,CASSLTVGGTDTQYF
16,TRBV3-1/TRBV3-2,TRBJ1-4,NA,NA,TGTGCCAGCAGCCTGACGAGCCGGGGTCGTGGGGAAAAACTGTTTTTT,CASSLTSRGRGEKLFF